This T cell receptor (beta chain) was recovered during a study of T-cell reconstitution after alpha-beta-depleted transplantation in children (dated by TCRdb to the mid-2010s). Regarding the study in general: T-cell immune reconstitution after TCRalphabeta/CD19-depleted allogeneic hematopoietic cell transplantation in children was quantitatively tracked in the study by means of TCR repertoire profiling. Summary of the overall study and its limitations: In some patients, the high TCRbeta diversity seen at day 60 was put down to recipient T cells and intrathymic progenitors that had survived conditioning. The apparently early recovery of alphabetaT-cell counts about two months after transplant reportedly depended on only several hundred rapidly expanded clones that came from non-depleted graft cells. The frequencies of hyperexpanded clones fell over the following months, and after one year, T-cell counts and TCRbeta diversity were mostly attributed to newly produced T cells.

The CDR3 spans 16 residues, from the cysteine through the phenylalanine. CDR3 DNA only is kept here, 48 bases in frame from base 1. V loses 0 bases, J loses 0 bases, and the germline ends lie 10 bases apart. CDR1 and CDR2, looked up from the germline V gene, are SGHRS and YFSETQ. In light of the paper, this sample's treatment or condition label describes: allogeneic hematopoietic cell transplantation with graft depleted of TCRalphabeta T cells and CD19 B cells. TCRalphabeta/CD19-depleted allogeneic hematopoietic cell grafts were given to the transplant recipients, all of whom were children. Worth noting for this clonotype: The antigen it recognizes is unknown. Within one base of it there is no much larger clone, and no base qualities were kept.

Library creation used PCR. Data came from an Illumina HiSeq 2500. TCR libraries were prepared with molecular barcoding, using unique molecular identifiers to normalize TCRbeta repertoire quantification. Using fastp trimming at Q25 and MiXCR clonotype assembly, TCRdb reanalyzed the public sequencing data and kept in-frame beta chains. Each CDR3 protein gets just one entry, which takes the most common genes and DNA from the rows behind it. Counted in this sample were a few hundred thousand distinct CDR3 sequences; roughly 27% of them appeared once. Clones ranked in the top ten supply 30% to 45% of the sample.

This specimen consisted of PBMCs, obtained before TCRalphabeta/CD19-depleted stem cell transplant. The sequence links TRBV5-1 to TRBJ2-1; the D segment cannot be called with confidence. This receptor was taken from a boy less than two years old with Wiskott-Aldrich syndrome, due to receive a stem cell transplant. CDR3 region: CASSLVFQDSYNEQFF. The nucleotide sequence is TGCGCCAGCAGCTTGGTTTTCCAGGACTCCTACAATGAGCAGTTCTTC.